The text below deals with one TCR beta chain. Its target is unknown. The CDR3 sequence is 20 residues long. Germline CDR1 and CDR2: WNHNN and SYGVQD (reference sequence). The V end was cut by 3 bases, the J end by 0 bases, with 21 bases between. The entry originates in a study of OX40 agonist ivuxolimab in advanced cancers. Patients with a history of autoimmune disease or on systemic immunosuppression were excluded. This table comes from immunoSEQ multiplex PCR, and its TCRdb copy is limited to in-frame clones, with some not included. The table has over 25,000 clones, roughly 87% seen once. General study results and limits: Mean expanded clone counts were higher in CD8+ than CD4+ T cells. Clones of CD4+ and CD8+ blood T cells grew by week 6 at doses of 0.1 to 3.0 mg/kg. Among expanded peripheral T cells, antigen specificity went undetermined.

The sequence was collected from an adult with an advanced solid tumor such as melanoma, head and neck, liver or kidney cancer. The gene calls are TRBV10-1 and TRBJ1-6; D remains unclear. The source material was CD4+ or CD8+ T cells sorted from blood, sampled in a trial of the OX40 agonist ivuxolimab. In nucleotides, the CDR3 is TGCGCCAGCAGTGAAGGAAGGGTAGTGGGCGGGAGCTCCTATAATTCACCCCTCCACTTT. Its translation: CASSEGRVVGGSSYNSPLHF.